These T cell receptor beta chains were read from a single sample in a study of T cell repertoires in cytomegalovirus infection. Each CDR3 protein gets one entry after TCRdb re-called the reads with MiXCR. The sample gives about 320,000 distinct CDR3 sequences, around 9.5% of which show up once; 3.5% to 4.5% is in the top ten. Sequencing used PBMCs. Receptors originate from a human donor in good health (CMV status not recorded). Some clones in this sample may be carry-over from other donors' samples. Both conserved end residues are part of each CDR3. The D gene is left open where the match is weak. Expanded clones are given a class, and other clones once, few, many or no size at all.

D	size	V	J	CDR3	DNA
.	few	TRBV7-3	TRBJ2-3	CASSPDGRTDTQYF	TGTGCCAGCAGCCCGGATGGGCGCACAGATACGCAGTATTTT
TRBD2	few	TRBV20-1	TRBJ2-3	CSARERGGLTDTQYF	TGCAGTGCTCGAGAGCGGGGGGGACTCACAGATACGCAGTATTTT
.	few	TRBV2	TRBJ1-2	CASSETWAGYTF	TGTGCCAGCAGTGAAACCTGGGCCGGCTACACCTTC
.	few	TRBV28	TRBJ1-2	CASSSTGRFGYTF	TGTGCCAGCAGTTCCACAGGGAGGTTTGGCTACACCTTC
TRBD2	.	TRBV7-9	TRBJ2-1	CASSFGTSGSYEQFF	TGTGCCAGCAGCTTTGGGACTAGCGGGAGCTATGAGCAGTTCTTC
.	.	TRBV4-1	TRBJ2-1	CASNRDRGYNEQFF	TGCGCCAGTAACCGAGACAGAGGATACAATGAGCAGTTCTTC
.	.	TRBV5-5	TRBJ1-2	CASTGTRYGYTF	TGTGCCAGCACGGGGACACGCTATGGCTACACCTTC
TRBD1	many	TRBV11-2	TRBJ2-2	CASSLRSRGQAGELFF	TGTGCCAGCAGCTTAAGATCCAGGGGGCAGGCCGGGGAGCTGTTTTTT
TRBD1	many	TRBV10-3	TRBJ1-1	CAARTGEATEAFF	TGTGCCGCAAGGACAGGGGAGGCCACTGAAGCTTTCTTT
TRBD1	many	TRBV6-2/TRBV6-3	TRBJ2-1	CASSYRGQGINEQFF	TGTGCCAGCAGTTATAGGGGACAGGGAATTAATGAGCAGTTCTTC
.	few	TRBV7-3	TRBJ1-5	CASSLIQDQPQHF	TGTGCCAGCAGCTTAATTCAGGACCAGCCCCAGCATTTT
.	.	TRBV28	TRBJ1-1	CASSHHTEAFF	TGTGCCAGCAGCCATCACACTGAAGCTTTCTTT
.	many	TRBV4-2	TRBJ2-5	CASSRPGDQETQYF	TGTGCCAGCAGCCGCCCGGGAGACCAAGAGACCCAGTACTTC
.	.	TRBV27	TRBJ2-7	CASSPIQGTTYEQYF	TGTGCCAGCAGTCCGATACAGGGCACTACCTACGAGCAGTACTTC
TRBD1	few	TRBV28	TRBJ2-7	CASRRTGYYEQYF	TGTGCCAGCAGAAGGACAGGTTACTACGAGCAGTACTTC
.	few	TRBV6-8	TRBJ2-7	CASSYSRSYEQYF	TGTGCCAGCAGTTACTCGCGATCCTACGAGCAGTACTTC
.	few	TRBV12-3/TRBV12-4	TRBJ2-5	CASSLEYLGTQYF	TGTGCCAGCAGTTTAGAGTACCTTGGGACCCAGTACTTC
.	.	TRBV28	TRBJ1-5	CASLGRGLFIGQPQHF	TGTGCCAGCCTTGGGAGGGGCCTCTTTATAGGTCAGCCCCAGCATTTT
.	few	TRBV30	TRBJ1-1	CAWSSWGGMNTEAFF	TGTGCCTGGAGCTCTTGGGGGGGGATGAACACTGAAGCTTTCTTT
TRBD2	many	TRBV7-3	TRBJ2-1	CASSRSGSLSYNEQFF	TGTGCCAGCAGCCGTAGCGGGAGTCTTTCCTACAATGAGCAGTTCTTC
.	few	TRBV7-9	TRBJ2-3	CASSRGPGKLDTQYF	TGTGCCAGCAGCAGAGGCCCCGGCAAATTAGATACGCAGTATTTT
TRBD1	many	TRBV28	TRBJ1-1	CASIIQGQTEAFF	TGTGCCAGCATTATACAGGGGCAGACTGAAGCTTTCTTT
.	many	TRBV7-2	TRBJ2-3	CASSFKGTSNTDTQYF	TGTGCCAGCAGCTTTAAGGGGACATCCAACACAGATACGCAGTATTTT
.	.	TRBV6-8	TRBJ2-6	CASHLRALPLLGANVLTF	TGTGCCAGCCACCTCAGGGCCCTCCCCCTCCTCGGGGCCAACGTCCTGACTTTC
.	few	TRBV27	TRBJ2-3	CASSLYLGRDTQYF	TGTGCCAGCAGTTTATATCTGGGTAGGGATACGCAGTATTTT
.	few	TRBV7-2	TRBJ2-1	CASSSTPNNEQFF	TGTGCCAGCAGCTCGACCCCTAACAATGAGCAGTTCTTC
TRBD2	few	TRBV5-6	TRBJ2-1	CASSLILMAGRDNEQFF	TGTGCCAGCAGCTTGATATTGATGGCGGGGAGGGACAATGAGCAGTTCTTC
TRBD1	many	TRBV5-6	TRBJ2-1	CASSAPDRVTHEQFF	TGTGCCAGCAGCGCTCCGGACAGGGTGACCCATGAGCAGTTCTTC
TRBD1	few	TRBV10-2	TRBJ1-5	CASSGTADSNQPQHF	TGCGCCAGCAGCGGGACAGCTGATAGCAATCAGCCCCAGCATTTT
.	.	TRBV2	TRBJ2-1	CASSAVGNEQFF	TGTGCCAGCAGTGCGGTCGGTAATGAGCAGTTCTTC
.	many	TRBV24-1	TRBJ2-3	CATSTPAGSTDTQYF	TGTGCCACCTCAACGCCGGCGGGAAGCACAGATACGCAGTATTTT
.	many	TRBV5-1	TRBJ1-4	CASSLDTLNEKLFF	TGCGCCAGCAGCTTGGACACGCTTAATGAAAAACTGTTTTTT
TRBD2	.	TRBV6-2/TRBV6-3	TRBJ2-1	CASSPLAGGALGRYNEQFF	TGTGCCAGCAGCCCCCTAGCGGGGGGCGCCCTAGGAAGATACAATGAGCAGTTCTTC
TRBD1	few	TRBV20-1	TRBJ2-1	CSVAPGQNNEQFF	TGCAGTGTCGCACCGGGACAGAACAATGAGCAGTTCTTC
.	few	TRBV7-6	TRBJ1-3	CASSIIQAPQSSGNTIYF	TGTGCCAGCAGCATCATACAGGCTCCGCAGAGCTCTGGAAACACCATATATTTT
.	.	TRBV19	TRBJ1-1	CASSMKGGTTEAFF	TGTGCCAGTAGTATGAAGGGAGGTACGACTGAAGCTTTCTTT